The 15 T cell receptor beta chains listed next were all sequenced from one sample in a study of cytomegalovirus exposure and HLA in healthy donors. The PCR made use of 60 Vbeta and 13 Jbeta primers. Method: immunoSEQ multiplex PCR; TCRdb's copy keeps in-frame clones and lacks some. The sample carries approximately 200,000 clones, 60% to 80% recorded once. The sample comprised PBMCs. The receptor source for this set is a woman in her thirties in good health and CMV-seropositive.

The V gene is TRBV5-1, the J gene TRBJ2-2, with 10 bases that match TRBD2. Germline values: CDR1 SGHRS, CDR2 YFSETQ. V shed 9 bases, J shed 1 base, and the junction held 3 bases outside the gene matches. The CDR3 loop spans 14 amino acids. The CDR3 protein is CATQREGNTGELFF. The CDR3 DNA is TGCGCCACCCAGCGGGAGGGGAACACCGGGGAGCTGTTTTTT.

The chain uses TRBV11-3 and TRBJ2-2; D may be TRBD2 (5 bases). Germline CDR1 reads SGHNT; CDR2 reads YENEEA. V was cut by 5 bases and J by 5 bases, with 6 bases left in between. The CDR3 sequence is 12 residues long. CDR3 sequence: CASSRRTGELFF. DNA for the CDR3: TGTGCCAGCAGCCGGAGGACCGGGGAGCTGTTTTTT.

The chain links TRBV28 to TRBJ1-2; no clear D gene. The CDR3 runs 14 residues. Between the trimmed V and J ends, which lost 2 bases and 8 bases, there was a span of 15 bases. Germline CDR1 MDHEN, CDR2 SYDVKM. CDR3 residues: CASSLIGLGGGYTF. The CDR3 region has the DNA TGTGCCAGCAGTTTAATCGGTCTAGGTGGGGGCTACACCTTC.

This chain links TRBV2 with TRBJ2-5; the D gene is possibly TRBD1 (5 bases). The J call may be in error: the DNA end matches TRBJ2-7 better. The germline gives CDR1 SNHLY, CDR2 FYNNEI. The CDR3 runs to 13 residues. The CDR3 spells CASKSGAYYEQYF. The CDR3 region has the DNA TGTGCCAGCAAATCTGGGGCCTACTACGAGCAGTACTTC.

The chain joins TRBV9 to TRBJ2-3, with 7 bases matching TRBD2. The CDR3 sequence is 15 residues long. The trim removed 3 bases at V and 4 bases at J, leaving 8 bases unmatched. Germline loops: CDR1 SGDLS, CDR2 YYNGEE. The CDR3 reads CASSGGLVEADTQYF. In nucleotides, the CDR3 is TGTGCCAGCAGCGGCGGACTAGTTGAAGCAGATACGCAGTATTTT. Looking up the rest from reference TRBV9 and TRBJ2-3 gives the full variable domain: DSGVTQTPKHLITATGQRVTLRCSPRSGDLSVYWYQQSLDQGLQFLIQYYNGEERAKGNILERFSAQQFPDLHSELNLSSLELGDSALYFCASSGGLVEADTQYFGPGTRLTVL.

The chain is built from TRBV29-1 and TRBJ2-7; 8 positions agree with TRBD1. The germline CDR1 and CDR2 sequences are SQVTM and ANQGSEA. This CDR3 region has 11 residues. Trimming took 6 bases from V and 6 from J; bases not matched to a gene: 4. The CDR3 region has the DNA TGCAGCGTCCTGACAGGGGTCGAGCAGTACTTC. It yields the protein CSVLTGVEQYF.

The gene calls are TRBV28 and TRBJ2-5; 7 positions match TRBD1. V lost 5 bases to trimming and J lost 2 bases; unmatched junction nucleotides: 5. CDR1 and CDR2 (germline): MDHEN, SYDVKM. This CDR3 is built from 14 residues. The CDR3 DNA reads as TGTGCCAGCAGTCTCTACAGGGGTCAAGAGACCCAGTACTTC. Its translation is CASSLYRGQETQYF.

The chain carries TRBV18 and TRBJ1-4, with D unresolved. V lost 1 base, J lost 8 bases, and 5 bases lay in between. The germline V gene has CDR1 KGHSH and CDR2 LQKENI. The CDR3 loop spans 12 amino acids. CDR3 in amino acids: CASSPRGEKLFF. CDR3 DNA: TGTGCCAGCTCACCACGCGGGGAAAAACTGTTTTTT. Full variable domain (outside the CDR3, taken from reference TRBV18 and TRBJ1-4): NAGVMQNPRHLVRRRGQEARLRCSPMKGHSHVYWYRQLPEEGLKFMVYLQKENIIDESGMPKERFSAEFPKEGPSILRIQQVVRGDSAAYFCASSPRGEKLFFGSGTQLSVL.

The rearrangement links TRBV5-4 to TRBJ2-7; 12 positions match TRBD1. CDR1 and CDR2 from the germline V gene are SGHNT and YYREEE (reference sequence). The CDR3 is 13 amino acids. J was trimmed by 9 bases and V by 4 bases; bases with no gene match: 5. For the CDR3, the DNA is TGTGCCAGCAGCCCAAGGGACAGGGGGCGGCAGTACTTC. Translating it yields CASSPRDRGRQYF.

This clone turned up a few times. The chain employs TRBV10-3 and TRBJ1-1; TRBD1 matches at 7 bases. J gave up 4 bases and V 10 bases, and 15 bases lay outside the gene matches. This CDR3 is built from 15 residues. Germline CDR1 and CDR2: ENHRY and SYGVKD. Here the CDR3 reads CARRLRRGQSTEAFF. DNA for the CDR3: TGTGCCAGACGACTTAGAAGGGGGCAGAGCACTGAAGCTTTCTTT.

The J gene is TRBJ2-7, the V gene TRBV4-2, with TRBD2 identical over 11 bases. Trimming took 4 bases from V and 5 from J; bases not matched to a gene: 16. Per germline, CDR1 LGHNA and CDR2 YNFKEQ. This CDR3 spans 18 amino acids. The CDR3 region has the DNA TGTGCCAGCAGCCCTAACTACCAGACTAGCGGGATAAGGCACGAGCAGTACTTC. This encodes CASSPNYQTSGIRHEQYF.

Here the CDR3 DNA reads TGTGCCAGCTCACCGCTACCGGGACAGGGGACAACTAATGAAAAACTGTTTTTT. It yields the protein CASSPLPGQGTTNEKLFF. The V call is TRBV18, the J call TRBJ1-4, with TRBD1 identical over 10 bases. CDR1 and CDR2 (germline): KGHSH, LQKENI. J lost 0 bases, V lost 3 bases, and 7 bases had no gene match. This CDR3 has 18 residues.

This clone has a handful of counts. The J gene is TRBJ2-3, the V gene TRBV29-1; D call uncertain. V was cut by 8 bases and J by 0 bases, with 12 bases left in between. Germline assignment: CDR1 SQVTM and CDR2 ANQGSEA. CDR3 length: 13 amino acids. CDR3 sequence reads: CSTPRGSTDTQYF. The CDR3 DNA reads as TGCAGCACCCCTCGAGGAAGCACAGATACGCAGTATTTT.

This clone was seen a few times. This chain connects TRBV6-5 to TRBJ1-1; D possibly corresponds to TRBD1 (6 bases). The germline V gene has CDR1 MNHEY and CDR2 SVGAGI. This CDR3 contains 13 residues. Trimming took off 7 bases at V and 6 bases at J, with 15 bases between the two ends. CDR3 sequence reads: CASIPLGAAEAFF. The CDR3 bases are TGTGCCAGCATCCCCCTGGGGGCGGCTGAAGCTTTCTTT.

The J gene is TRBJ2-1, the V gene TRBV5-4; perhaps TRBD1 as D (7 bases). The CDR3 consists of 15 residues. V lost 3 bases and J 4 bases, leaving 14 bases between the germline ends. The germline V gene encodes CDR1 SGHNT and CDR2 YYREEE (reference sequence). CDR3: CASSSGPGGYNEQFF. CDR3 nucleotides: TGTGCCAGCAGCTCGGGTCCAGGGGGGTACAATGAGCAGTTCTTC.